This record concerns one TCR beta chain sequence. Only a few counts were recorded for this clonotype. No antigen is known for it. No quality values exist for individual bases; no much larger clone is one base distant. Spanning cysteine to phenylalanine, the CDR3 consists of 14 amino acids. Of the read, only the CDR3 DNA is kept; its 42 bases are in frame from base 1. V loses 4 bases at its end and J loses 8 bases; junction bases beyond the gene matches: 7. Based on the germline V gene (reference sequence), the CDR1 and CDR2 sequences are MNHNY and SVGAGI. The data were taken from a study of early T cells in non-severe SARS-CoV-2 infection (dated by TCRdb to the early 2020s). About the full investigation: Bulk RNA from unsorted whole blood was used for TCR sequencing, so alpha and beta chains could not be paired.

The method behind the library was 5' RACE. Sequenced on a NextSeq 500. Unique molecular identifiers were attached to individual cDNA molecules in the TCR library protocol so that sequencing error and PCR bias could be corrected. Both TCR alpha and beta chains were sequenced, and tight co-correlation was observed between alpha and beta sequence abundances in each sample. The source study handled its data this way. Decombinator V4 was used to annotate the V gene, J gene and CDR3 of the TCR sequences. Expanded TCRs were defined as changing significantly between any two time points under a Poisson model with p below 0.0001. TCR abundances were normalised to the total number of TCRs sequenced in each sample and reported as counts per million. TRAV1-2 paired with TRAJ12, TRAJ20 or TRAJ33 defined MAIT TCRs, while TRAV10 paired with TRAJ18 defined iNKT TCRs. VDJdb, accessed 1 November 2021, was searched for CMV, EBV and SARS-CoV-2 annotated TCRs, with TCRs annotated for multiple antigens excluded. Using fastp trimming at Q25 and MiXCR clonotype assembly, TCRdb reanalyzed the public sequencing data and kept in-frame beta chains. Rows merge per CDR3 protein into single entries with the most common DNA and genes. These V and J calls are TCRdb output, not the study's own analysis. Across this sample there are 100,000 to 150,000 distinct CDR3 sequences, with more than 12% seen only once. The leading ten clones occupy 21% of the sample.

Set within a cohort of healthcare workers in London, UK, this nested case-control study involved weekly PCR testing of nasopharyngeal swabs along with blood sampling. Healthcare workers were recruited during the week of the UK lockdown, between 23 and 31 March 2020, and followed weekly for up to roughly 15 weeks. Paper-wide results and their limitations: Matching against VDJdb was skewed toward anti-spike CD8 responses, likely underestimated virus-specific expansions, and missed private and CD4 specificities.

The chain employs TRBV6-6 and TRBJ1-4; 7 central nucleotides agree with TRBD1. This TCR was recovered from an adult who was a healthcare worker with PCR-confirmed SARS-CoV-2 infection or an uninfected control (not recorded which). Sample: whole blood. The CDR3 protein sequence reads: CASSSTDRPEKLFF. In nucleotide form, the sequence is TGTGCCAGCAGTTCTACGGACAGGCCGGAAAAACTGTTTTTT.